This record covers a single TCR beta chain. Antigen specificity is unknown. Exclusion applied to anyone with multiple prior malignancies. Method: immunoSEQ multiplex PCR; TCRdb's copy keeps in-frame clones and lacks some. In the table there are about 6,700 clones, about nine tenths of which are singletons. The CDR3 runs 15 residues. The V gene's germline CDR1 is SGHRS and CDR2 YFSETQ. Trimming left V 1 base short and J 3 bases short, with 13 bases between. This specimen comes from a study of T cells in lung cancer brain metastases. Study context: About 85% of the 20 patients had smoked, with a median of approximately 44 pack-years. Primary and brain metastasis specimens were taken a median approximately 330 days apart. Regarding the study as a whole: Compared with paired primaries, brain metastases showed fewer unique productive clones (1540 versus 4551).

The J gene is TRBJ1-1, the V gene TRBV5-1; no firm D call. This TCR was recovered from a man aged 50-59 years with non-small cell lung cancer. Sample: tumor tissue from the primary lung tumor. DNA for the CDR3: TGCGCCAGCAGCTTGATACCGGGCCCGGACACTGAAGCTTTCTTT. Protein: CASSLIPGPDTEAFF.